Listed below are T cell receptor beta chains from one sample, sequenced in a study of T cell responses to AZD1222 COVID-19 vaccine. This table comes from immunoSEQ multiplex PCR, and its TCRdb copy is limited to in-frame clones, with some not included. The table has 150,000 to 200,000 clones, 90% seen once. The sequenced sample was peripheral blood, obtained on day 0 of AZD1222 vaccination. These receptors were obtained from an adult in good health. CDR3s include the opening cysteine and the closing phenylalanine or tryptophan. Fields, in order: CDR3 protein, CDR3 DNA, clone size, D gene, V gene, J gene. D genes are given only for firm matches. Size is stated for part of the rows, as once, few or many counts, or as a class when the clone is expanded.

CDR3 protein: CASSVGWRGLTDTQYF
CDR3 DNA: TGTGCCAGCAGCGTAGGATGGCGGGGGCTTACAGATACGCAGTATTTT
clone size: .
D gene: .
V gene: TRBV9
J gene: TRBJ2-3

CDR3 protein: CASSPDRGTEAFF
CDR3 DNA: TGTGCCAGCTCCCCGGACAGGGGCACTGAAGCTTTCTTT
clone size: .
D gene: TRBD1
V gene: TRBV18
J gene: TRBJ1-1

CDR3 protein: CASSEGPTGSGSNQPQHF
CDR3 DNA: TGTGCCAGCAGTGAAGGTCCGACAGGGTCGGGTAGCAATCAGCCCCAGCATTTT
clone size: .
D gene: TRBD1
V gene: TRBV2
J gene: TRBJ1-5

CDR3 protein: CAGDTKNTEAFF
CDR3 DNA: TGTGCTGGGGACACTAAGAACACTGAAGCTTTCTTT
clone size: .
D gene: .
V gene: TRBV12-5
J gene: TRBJ1-1

CDR3 protein: CATGRGRRQETQYF
CDR3 DNA: TGTGCCACCGGTCGAGGGCGAAGACAAGAGACCCAGTACTTC
clone size: .
D gene: .
V gene: TRBV7-2
J gene: TRBJ2-5

CDR3 protein: CASSHRDGGNTIYF
CDR3 DNA: TGTGCCAGCAGCCACCGGGATGGGGGAAACACCATATATTTT
clone size: .
D gene: .
V gene: TRBV7-8
J gene: TRBJ1-3

CDR3 protein: CASSPLSRTSGGLTDTQYF
CDR3 DNA: TGTGCCAGCAGTCCTCTCTCACGGACTAGCGGGGGGCTCACAGATACGCAGTATTTT
clone size: .
D gene: TRBD2
V gene: TRBV6-6
J gene: TRBJ2-3

CDR3 protein: CASSPGGSYGYTF
CDR3 DNA: TGTGCCAGCTCACCGGGGGGTTCCTATGGCTACACCTTC
clone size: .
D gene: .
V gene: TRBV18
J gene: TRBJ1-2

CDR3 protein: CASSRGEGEQFF
CDR3 DNA: TGCGCCAGCAGCAGGGGTGAGGGTGAGCAGTTCTTC
clone size: .
D gene: .
V gene: TRBV5-1
J gene: TRBJ2-1

CDR3 protein: CASSIGSVYGYTF
CDR3 DNA: TGTGCCAGTAGTATTGGCAGCGTTTATGGCTACACCTTC
clone size: .
D gene: .
V gene: TRBV19
J gene: TRBJ1-2

CDR3 protein: CASSVQKVLAKNIQYF
CDR3 DNA: TGTGCCAGCAGCGTACAGAAAGTTCTAGCCAAAAACATTCAGTACTTC
clone size: .
D gene: .
V gene: TRBV9
J gene: TRBJ2-4

CDR3 protein: CASTPDTPNTGELFF
CDR3 DNA: TGTGCCAGTACCCCGGACACCCCGAACACCGGGGAGCTGTTTTTT
clone size: few
D gene: .
V gene: TRBV19
J gene: TRBJ2-2

CDR3 protein: CASVVNTEAFF
CDR3 DNA: TGTGCCAGCGTTGTAAACACTGAAGCTTTCTTT
clone size: .
D gene: .
V gene: TRBV6-5
J gene: TRBJ1-1

CDR3 protein: CASSPARTSGTDTQYF
CDR3 DNA: TGTGCCAGCAGCCCGGCCAGGACTAGCGGCACAGATACGCAGTATTTT
clone size: .
D gene: TRBD2
V gene: TRBV5-4
J gene: TRBJ2-3

CDR3 protein: CASSRGTGAMNTEAFF
CDR3 DNA: TGTGCCAGCAGCAGAGGGACAGGGGCCATGAACACTGAAGCTTTCTTT
clone size: .
D gene: TRBD1
V gene: TRBV9
J gene: TRBJ1-1

CDR3 protein: CASSVSGVYTDTQYF
CDR3 DNA: TGTGCCAGCAGCGTTAGCGGGGTCTACACAGATACGCAGTATTTT
clone size: .
D gene: TRBD2
V gene: TRBV9
J gene: TRBJ2-3

CDR3 protein: CASSPGLAGGSSTDTQYF
CDR3 DNA: TGTGCCAGCAGCCCCGGACTAGCGGGGGGCTCTAGCACAGATACGCAGTATTTT
clone size: once
D gene: TRBD2
V gene: TRBV9
J gene: TRBJ2-3

CDR3 protein: CASRIRVSGTDTQYF
CDR3 DNA: TGTGCCAGCAGGATTAGGGTGAGTGGGACAGATACGCAGTATTTT
clone size: .
D gene: .
V gene: TRBV28
J gene: TRBJ2-3

CDR3 protein: CASSVPRLGGASETQYF
CDR3 DNA: TGTGCCAGCAGTGTCCCTCGTCTGGGGGGGGCCTCAGAGACCCAGTACTTC
clone size: .
D gene: .
V gene: TRBV25-1
J gene: TRBJ2-5

CDR3 protein: CASSYSSSTDTQYF
CDR3 DNA: TGTGCCAGCAGTTACTCGAGCTCCACAGATACGCAGTATTTT
clone size: .
D gene: .
V gene: TRBV6-5
J gene: TRBJ2-3

CDR3 protein: CASSQTPSTGNTIYF
CDR3 DNA: TGTGCCAGCAGCCAGACCCCCTCGACTGGAAACACCATATATTTT
clone size: .
D gene: .
V gene: TRBV9
J gene: TRBJ1-3

CDR3 protein: CASRGQVASYEQYF
CDR3 DNA: TGTGCCAGCAGGGGACAGGTGGCTAGCTACGAGCAGTACTTC
clone size: .
D gene: TRBD1
V gene: TRBV6-5
J gene: TRBJ2-7

CDR3 protein: CASSDRLFYGYTF
CDR3 DNA: TGTGCCAGCAGTGACAGGCTGTTTTATGGCTACACCTTC
clone size: .
D gene: .
V gene: TRBV6-2/TRBV6-3
J gene: TRBJ1-2

CDR3 protein: CASSQEYPDIQYF
CDR3 DNA: TGCGCCAGCAGCCAAGAGTACCCCGACATTCAGTACTTC
clone size: .
D gene: .
V gene: TRBV4-3
J gene: TRBJ2-4

CDR3 protein: CASSKQGALSYGYTF
CDR3 DNA: TGTGCCAGCAGTAAACAGGGGGCGCTGAGCTATGGCTACACCTTC
clone size: .
D gene: TRBD1
V gene: TRBV6-5
J gene: TRBJ1-2